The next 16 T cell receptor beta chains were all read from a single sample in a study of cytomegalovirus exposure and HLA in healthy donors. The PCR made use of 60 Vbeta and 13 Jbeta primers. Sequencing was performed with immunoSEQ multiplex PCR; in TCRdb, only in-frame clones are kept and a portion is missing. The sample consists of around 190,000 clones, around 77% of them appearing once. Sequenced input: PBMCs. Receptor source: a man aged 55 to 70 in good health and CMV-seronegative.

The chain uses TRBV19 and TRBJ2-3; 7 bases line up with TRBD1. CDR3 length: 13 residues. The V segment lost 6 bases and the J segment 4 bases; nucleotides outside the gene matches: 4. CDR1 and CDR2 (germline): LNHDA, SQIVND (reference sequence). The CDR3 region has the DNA TGTGCCAGTAGCCTAACAGGGGCAGATACGCAGTATTTT. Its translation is CASSLTGADTQYF.

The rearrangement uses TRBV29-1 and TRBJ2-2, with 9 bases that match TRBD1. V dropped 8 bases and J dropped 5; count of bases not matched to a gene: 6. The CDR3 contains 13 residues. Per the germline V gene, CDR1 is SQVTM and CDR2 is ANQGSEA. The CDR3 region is CSSRQGVTGELFF. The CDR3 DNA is TGCAGCTCCCGACAGGGGGTAACCGGGGAGCTGTTTTTT.

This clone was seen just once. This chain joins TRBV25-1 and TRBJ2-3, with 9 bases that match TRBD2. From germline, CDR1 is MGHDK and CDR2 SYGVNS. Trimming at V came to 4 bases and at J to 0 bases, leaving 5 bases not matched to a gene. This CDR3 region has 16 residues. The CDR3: CASSVVSGGSTDTQYF. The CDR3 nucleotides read TGTGCCAGCAGTGTTGTTAGCGGGGGAAGCACAGATACGCAGTATTTT.

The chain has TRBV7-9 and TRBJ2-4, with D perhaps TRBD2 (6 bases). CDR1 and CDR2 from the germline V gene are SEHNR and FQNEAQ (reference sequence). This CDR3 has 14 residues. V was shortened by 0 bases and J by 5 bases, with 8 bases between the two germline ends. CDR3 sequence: CASSLARRENIQYF. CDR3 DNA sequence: TGTGCCAGCAGCTTAGCGAGGAGGGAAAACATTCAGTACTTC. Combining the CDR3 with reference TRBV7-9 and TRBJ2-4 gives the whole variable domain DTGVSQNPRHKITKRGQNVTFRCDPISEHNRLYWYRQTLGQGPEFLTYFQNEAQLEKSRLLSDRFSAERPKGSFSTLEIQRTEQGDSAMYLCASSLARRENIQYFGAGTRLSVL.

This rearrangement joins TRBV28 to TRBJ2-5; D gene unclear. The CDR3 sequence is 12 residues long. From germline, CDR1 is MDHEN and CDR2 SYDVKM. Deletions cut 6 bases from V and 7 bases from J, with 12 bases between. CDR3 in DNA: TGTGCCAGCAGCTCCGTCCCTCGGACCCAGTACTTC. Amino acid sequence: CASSSVPRTQYF.

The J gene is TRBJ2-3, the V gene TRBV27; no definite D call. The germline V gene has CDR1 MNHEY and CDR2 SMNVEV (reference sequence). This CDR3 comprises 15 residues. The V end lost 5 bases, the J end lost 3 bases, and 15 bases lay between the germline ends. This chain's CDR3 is CASSLFPPQTDTQYF. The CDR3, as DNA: TGTGCCAGCAGTCTTTTTCCACCACAGACAGATACGCAGTATTTT.

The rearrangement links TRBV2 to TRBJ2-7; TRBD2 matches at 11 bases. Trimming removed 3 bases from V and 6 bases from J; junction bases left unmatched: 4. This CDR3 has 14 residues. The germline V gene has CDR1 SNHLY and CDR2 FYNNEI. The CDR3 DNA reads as TGTGCCAGCAGTGACCCTAGCGGGGGGTTCGAGCAGTACTTC. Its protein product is CASSDPSGGFEQYF.

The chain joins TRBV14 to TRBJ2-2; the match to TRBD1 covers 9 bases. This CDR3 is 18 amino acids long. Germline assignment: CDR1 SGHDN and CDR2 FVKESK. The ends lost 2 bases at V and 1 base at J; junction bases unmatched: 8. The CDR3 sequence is CASSQRINRGLNTGELFF. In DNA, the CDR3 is TGTGCCAGCAGCCAAAGGATCAACAGGGGGCTGAACACCGGGGAGCTGTTTTTT.

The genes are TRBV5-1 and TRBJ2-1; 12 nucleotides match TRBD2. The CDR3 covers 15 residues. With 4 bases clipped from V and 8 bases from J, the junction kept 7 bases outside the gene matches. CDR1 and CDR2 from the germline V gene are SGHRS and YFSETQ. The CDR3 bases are TGCGCCAGCAGCATTACTAGCGGGGGGTGGGATGAGCAGTTCTTC. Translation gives CASSITSGGWDEQFF.

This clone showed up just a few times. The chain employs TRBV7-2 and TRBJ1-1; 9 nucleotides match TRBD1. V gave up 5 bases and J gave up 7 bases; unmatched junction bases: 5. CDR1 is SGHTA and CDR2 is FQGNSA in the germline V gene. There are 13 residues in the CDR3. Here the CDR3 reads CASSGDRAFEAFF. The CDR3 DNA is TGTGCCAGCAGCGGGGACAGGGCCTTTGAAGCTTTCTTT.

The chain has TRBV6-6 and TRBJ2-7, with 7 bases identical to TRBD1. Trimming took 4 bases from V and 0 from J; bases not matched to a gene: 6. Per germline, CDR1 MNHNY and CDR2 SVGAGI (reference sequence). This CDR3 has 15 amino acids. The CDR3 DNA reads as TGTGCCAGCAGTTTATCGGGACAGCTCTCCTACGAGCAGTACTTC. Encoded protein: CASSLSGQLSYEQYF.

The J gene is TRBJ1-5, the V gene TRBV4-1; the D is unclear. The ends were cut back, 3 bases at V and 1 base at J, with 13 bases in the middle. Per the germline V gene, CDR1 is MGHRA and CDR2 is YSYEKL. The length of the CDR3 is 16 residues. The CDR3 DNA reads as TGCGCCAGCAGCCACGAATTGGTGGAGAGCAATCAGCCCCAGCATTTT. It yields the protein CASSHELVESNQPQHF.

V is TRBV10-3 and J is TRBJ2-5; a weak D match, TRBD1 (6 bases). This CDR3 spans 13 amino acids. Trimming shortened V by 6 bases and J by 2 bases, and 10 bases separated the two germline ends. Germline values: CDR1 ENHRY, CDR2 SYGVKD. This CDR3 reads CAIRDSLQETQYF. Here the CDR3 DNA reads TGTGCCATCAGGGACAGTTTACAAGAGACCCAGTACTTC.

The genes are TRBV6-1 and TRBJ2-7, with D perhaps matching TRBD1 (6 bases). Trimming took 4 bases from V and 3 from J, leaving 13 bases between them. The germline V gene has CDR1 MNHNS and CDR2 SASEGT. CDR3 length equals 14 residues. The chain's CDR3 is CASSATGTIYEQYF. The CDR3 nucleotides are TGTGCCAGCAGTGCGACCGGGACAATCTACGAGCAGTACTTC.

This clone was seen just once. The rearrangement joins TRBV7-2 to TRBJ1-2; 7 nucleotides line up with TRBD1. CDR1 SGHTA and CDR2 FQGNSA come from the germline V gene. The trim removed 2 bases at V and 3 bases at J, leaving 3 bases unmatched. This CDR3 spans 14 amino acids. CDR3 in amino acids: CASSLSGTDYGYTF. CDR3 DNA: TGTGCCAGCAGCTTATCCGGGACAGACTATGGCTACACCTTC.

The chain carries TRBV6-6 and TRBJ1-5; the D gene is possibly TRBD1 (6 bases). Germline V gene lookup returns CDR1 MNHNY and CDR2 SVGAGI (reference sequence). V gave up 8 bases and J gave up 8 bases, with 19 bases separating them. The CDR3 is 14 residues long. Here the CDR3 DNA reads TGTGCCAGCTTCGCTTTGGGGGCTGTAGAGCCCCAGCATTTT. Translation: CASFALGAVEPQHF.